Each of the 21 T cell receptor beta chains below was sequenced from the same sample in a study of Graves' ophthalmopathy and Graves' hyperthyroidism. RNA transcripts were the source from which TCR beta CDR3 regions were amplified. RT-PCR with HTBI primers came first, then second-round multiplex PCR. One entry per CDR3 protein, called by TCRdb with MiXCR from the multiplex PCR reads. This sample yields about 620,000 distinct CDR3 sequences, of which 22% are seen a single time; 7.1% belongs to the top ten. The specimen was peripheral blood. The receptors derive from a woman between 18 and 29 years old with stable Graves' hyperthyroidism. Some clones in this sample may be carry-over from other donors' samples.

This clonotype was observed at least ten times. The genes are TRBV11-2 and TRBJ1-5, with D possibly being TRBD1 (6 bases). Trimming removed 5 bases at V and 8 bases at J, with 13 bases between. This CDR3 contains 13 residues. Per germline, CDR1 SGHAT and CDR2 FQNNGV. The CDR3 DNA is TGTGCCAGCAGCCGACAGGTTCTAAAGCCCCAGCATTTT. This encodes CASSRQVLKPQHF.

This clonotype has at least ten counts. The chain uses TRBV5-1 and TRBJ1-1; D is undetermined. Germline V gene data show CDR1 as SGHRS and CDR2 as YFSETQ. There are 12 residues in the CDR3. Trimming removed 1 base from V and 7 bases from J, with 8 bases in between. The DNA of the CDR3 is TGCGCCAGCAGCTTGCGGGGTATTGAAGCTTTCTTT. Amino acids: CASSLRGIEAFF.

Ten or more counts support this clonotype. The chain carries TRBV5-6 and TRBJ2-7; 7 positions agree with TRBD2. The CDR3 spans 12 residues. Germline V lookup: CDR1 SGHDT, CDR2 YYEEEE. J was trimmed by 5 bases and V by 2 bases; bases with no gene match: 1. The DNA of the CDR3 is TGTGCCAGCAGCTTCGCGGGGGACGAGCAGTACTTC. This translates into CASSFAGDEQYF.

This clonotype was seen ten or more times. The chain joins TRBV12-3 or TRBV12-4 to TRBJ1-1; D unresolved. V dropped 7 bases and J dropped 7 bases, with 16 bases sitting between them. This CDR3 comprises 13 residues. CDR3 sequence reads: CASNTDWGVEAFF. The DNA for the CDR3 is TGTGCCAGCAACACCGACTGGGGAGTTGAAGCTTTCTTT.

The rearrangement uses TRBV11-2 and TRBJ2-2; 8 nucleotides match TRBD2. V lost 5 bases, J lost 6 bases, and 8 bases stayed unmatched. This CDR3 spans 15 amino acids. The germline V gene encodes CDR1 SGHAT and CDR2 FQNNGV. The DNA of the CDR3 is TGTGCCAGCAGCCCGCGGACTAGCCCCTCCGGGGAGCTGTTTTTT. The encoded protein is CASSPRTSPSGELFF.

This clonotype was counted ten times or more. The J gene is TRBJ1-6, the V gene TRBV11-2; D is unclear. The CDR3 is 14 residues long. The V end was cut by 5 bases, the J end by 8 bases, with 13 bases between. The germline CDR1 and CDR2 sequences are SGHAT and FQNNGV. In nucleotides, the CDR3 is TGTGCCAGCAGCCGTCTCCGCGCCGATTCACCCCTCCACTTT. Amino acid sequence: CASSRLRADSPLHF.

The table lists this clonotype with many counts. The chain recombines TRBV19 with TRBJ2-2, with D possibly being TRBD1 (6 bases). The ends were cut back, 6 bases at V and 9 bases at J, with 8 bases in the middle. The CDR3 covers 11 residues. CDR1 is LNHDA and CDR2 is SQIVND in the germline V gene (reference sequence). CDR3 region: CASSQGWELFF. In DNA, the CDR3 is TGTGCCAGTAGCCAGGGGTGGGAGCTGTTTTTT.

This clonotype showed up just once. The V and J genes are TRBV12-3 or TRBV12-4 and TRBJ2-7; D gene unclear. This CDR3 is 15 amino acids long. V lost 0 bases and J 0 bases, leaving 9 bases between the germline ends. The CDR3, as DNA: TGTGCCAGCAGTTTAGCCCAGGTACCCTCCTACGAGCAGTACTTC. Residues: CASSLAQVPSYEQYF.

This clonotype was seen repeatedly, ten times or more. J is TRBJ1-6 and V is TRBV15, with D tentatively TRBD1 (5 bases). CDR3 length: 15 residues. Per the germline V gene, CDR1 is LNHNV and CDR2 is YYDKDF (reference sequence). V gave up 1 base and J gave up 4 bases, with 8 bases separating them. CDR3 region: CATSRGTPYNSPLHF. CDR3 sequence (DNA): TGTGCCACCAGCAGAGGGACACCATATAATTCACCCCTCCACTTT.

This clonotype has at least ten counts. V gene TRBV28 combines with J gene TRBJ1-2; tentatively, D is TRBD1 (5 bases). Germline V gene lookup returns CDR1 MDHEN and CDR2 SYDVKM. Trimming cost V 5 bases and J 3 bases, with 19 bases left between them. The CDR3 is 16 residues long. As DNA, the CDR3 is TGTGCCAGCAGTCAATCCCCGGGGGGGGTACACTATGGCTACACCTTC. Translated, it gives CASSQSPGGVHYGYTF.

The J gene is TRBJ1-1, the V gene TRBV5-6; D is perhaps TRBD1 (5 bases). The length of the CDR3 is 15 residues. V lost 3 bases, J lost 6 bases, and 18 bases lay in between. Germline lookup yields CDR1 SGHDT and CDR2 YYEEEE. CDR3 protein: CASSSRSGGRSEAFF. The DNA of the CDR3 is TGTGCCAGCAGCTCCCGGTCCGGGGGTAGGTCTGAAGCTTTCTTT. Full variable domain (outside the CDR3, taken from reference TRBV5-6 and TRBJ1-1): DAGVTQSPTHLIKTRGQQVTLRCSPKSGHDTVSWYQQALGQGPQFIFQYYEEEERQRGNFPDRFSGHQFPNYSSELNVNALLLGDSALYLCASSSRSGGRSEAFFGQGTRLTVV.

This clonotype has ten or more counts. The V and J genes are TRBV7-2 and TRBJ2-5; 8 bases match TRBD2. V shed 3 bases and J 0 bases; nucleotides not matched to a gene: 3. Per germline, CDR1 SGHTA and CDR2 FQGNSA. The CDR3 is 15 amino acids. The CDR3 protein is CASSFDSGDQETQYF. DNA of the CDR3: TGTGCCAGCAGCTTCGATAGCGGGGACCAAGAGACCCAGTACTTC.

The chain has TRBV28 and TRBJ1-1; the match to TRBD1 covers 7 bases. The CDR3 length is 12 residues. J lost 8 bases, V lost 8 bases, and 8 bases had no gene match. Germline CDR1 reads MDHEN; CDR2 reads SYDVKM. The CDR3 protein is CASLAGTEEAFF. As DNA, the CDR3 is TGTGCCAGCCTTGCCGGGACAGAAGAAGCTTTCTTT.

With regard to this clonotype: A much more abundant neighbour one base away suggests this may be a read error. The chain links TRBV12-3 or TRBV12-4 to TRBJ2-7, with 8 bases that match TRBD2. There are 13 residues in the CDR3. The CDR3 here is CASREGPAYEQCF. CDR3 sequence (DNA): TGTGCCAGCCGGGAGGGGCCCGCCTACGAGCAGTGCTTC.

This clonotype was recorded at least ten times. The chain couples TRBV2 to TRBJ2-7, with 8 positions matching TRBD1. Germline V gene data show CDR1 as SNHLY and CDR2 as FYNNEI. CDR3 length: 14 amino acids. Losses at the gene ends were 2 bases for V and 5 bases for J; bases not matched to a gene: 5. The CDR3 DNA reads TGTGCCAGCAGTGAACAGGGGGCCCTCGACGAGCAGTACTTC. It encodes CASSEQGALDEQYF.

This clonotype was counted between two and nine times. The CDR3 nucleotides read TGTGCCAGCAGCTCAGGACAGGTCCAAGGGCAGTACTTC. It yields the protein CASSSGQVQGQYF. The V and J genes are TRBV11-2 and TRBJ2-7; 7 bases fit TRBD1. The V and J ends lost 4 bases and 9 bases, in that order; junction bases with no gene match: 9. CDR1 SGHAT and CDR2 FQNNGV come from the germline V gene. CDR3 length: 13 residues.

The chain uses TRBV5-1 and TRBJ2-2, with D possibly matching TRBD1 (6 bases). This CDR3 has 15 amino acids. The V and J ends lost 0 bases and 7 bases respectively, with 13 bases between them. Germline lookup yields CDR1 SGHRS and CDR2 YFSETQ. CDR3 bases: TGCGCCAGCAGCTTGGCACAGGGAAGTATCGGGGAGCTGTTTTTT. It encodes CASSLAQGSIGELFF.

This clonotype was counted ten times or more. This sequence joins TRBV12-3 or TRBV12-4 and TRBJ2-2; maybe TRBD1 (6 bases). This CDR3 has 15 amino acids. Trimming took off 5 bases at V and 2 bases at J, with 12 bases between the two ends. The CDR3, as DNA: TGTGCCAGCAGTACTCGGGACACCAACACCGGGGAGCTGTTTTTT. This sequence encodes CASSTRDTNTGELFF.

Turning to this clonotype: This CDR3 fails to terminate in the conserved phenylalanine or tryptophan, so it likely reflects a read error. The chain uses TRBV12-3 or TRBV12-4 and TRBJ1-1; the D gene is possibly TRBD1 (5 bases). Trimming took off 0 bases at V and 11 bases at J, with 10 bases between the two ends. The CDR3 totals 12 residues. The CDR3 bases are TGTGCCAGCAGTTTAGCCGGGACCGGGGCTTTCCTT. Protein sequence: CASSLAGTGAFL.

This clonotype has ten or more counts. This chain uses TRBV24-1 with TRBJ2-3; TRBD1 matches 8 bases. The CDR3 length is 16 residues. Germline V gives CDR1 KGHDR, CDR2 SFDVKD. After removal of 2 bases from V and 6 bases from J, the junction contained 9 bases not matched to a gene. CDR3: CATSDSGTGSMDTQYF. DNA for the CDR3: TGTGCCACCAGTGATTCCGGGACAGGAAGTATGGATACGCAGTATTTT.

This clonotype was observed a handful of times. The J gene is TRBJ1-6, the V gene TRBV10-2; no reliable D call. The CDR3 spans 14 residues. V was shortened by 2 bases and J by 4 bases, with 6 bases between the two germline ends. Per the germline V gene, CDR1 is WSHSY and CDR2 is SAAADI. The CDR3 is CASSERAYNSPLHF. CDR3 nucleotide sequence: TGCGCCAGCAGTGAGCGGGCGTATAATTCACCCCTCCACTTT.